This is a list of T cell receptor beta chains from one sample in a study of cytomegalovirus exposure and HLA in healthy donors. Some clones are missing from TCRdb's copy, which holds only in-frame ones; the method was immunoSEQ multiplex PCR. The sample records 85,000 to 120,000 clones, 71% being singletons. Sequenced sample: PBMCs. These receptors were taken from a female donor in good health and CMV-seronegative. CDR3s include the opening cysteine and the closing phenylalanine or tryptophan. D genes are given only for firm matches. The size entry is marked missing in some rows and otherwise reads once, few, many or a size class.

j_call	v_call	clone_size	d_call	cdr3_nt	cdr3_aa
TRBJ1-2	TRBV19	once	TRBD1	TGTGCCAGTAGACTACGGATTATGACCTCCGGGACAGGGATTAACTATGGCTACACCTTC	CASRLRIMTSGTGINYGYTF
TRBJ2-1	TRBV9	-	TRBD1	TGTGCCAGCAGCGTAGCCTCCCCCGGGACAGGGGGCAGCGGGAGGGCTGGGAATGAGCAGTTCTTC	CASSVASPGTGGSGRAGNEQFF
TRBJ1-3	TRBV7-2	once	-	TGTGCCAGCAGCTTAAACATTCCCGGGACTGGAGGCCACACCATATATTTT	CASSLNIPGTGGHTIYF
TRBJ2-7	TRBV10-2	-	TRBD2	TGCGCCAGCAGTGAGGAGCGGGAGGTCTCCTACGAGCAGTACTTC	CASSEEREVSYEQYF
TRBJ1-5	TRBV30	-	TRBD1	TGTGCCTGGAGGGGACAGGGCAATCAGCCCCAGCATTTT	CAWRGQGNQPQHF
TRBJ2-3	TRBV30	-	-	TGTGCCGGCCGGGACTTCCTCAGCACAGATACGCAGTATTTT	CAGRDFLSTDTQYF
TRBJ1-1	TRBV5-4	-	-	TGTGCCAGCAGCTTGGGAGGGATCGCTGAAGCTTTCTTT	CASSLGGIAEAFF
TRBJ2-5	TRBV28	-	TRBD1	TGTGCCAGCAGTTTCGGGACAGGATACCAAGAGACCCAGTACTTC	CASSFGTGYQETQYF
TRBJ2-7	TRBV6-5	-	-	TGTGCCAGCAGTCCCGCAGGCGATCCCTCCTACGAGCAGTACTTC	CASSPAGDPSYEQYF
TRBJ2-3	TRBV7-2	-	-	TGTGCCAGCGGCCTAATGGGTGAGGGCACAGATACGCAGTATTTT	CASGLMGEGTDTQYF